This entry is about one TCR beta chain. Original analysis: Reference gene primers were amplified, and this amplification served to estimate nucleated cell counts. The table came from immunoSEQ multiplex PCR; TCRdb's copy has only in-frame clones and leaves some out. V, J and clone size derive from that table, while D and trimming were established from the DNA sequence. This table holds roughly 200,000 clones, about 85% found once. Germline V CDR1 and CDR2: MNHNS, SASEGT. CDR3 length: 16 residues. V trimming: 3 bases; J trimming: 9 bases; junction bases outside the gene matches: 13. The entry originates in a study of blood T cell repertoires in COVID-19. The overall study: COVID-19 samples collected from the United States, Italy and Spain covered acute and convalescent phases. Sources were T cells, B-cell-depleted T cells, or PBMCs; the material itself was cDNA or gDNA.

This TCR was sampled from a woman aged 55-69 years with acute or convalescent COVID-19. This rearrangement joins TRBV6-1 to TRBJ2-1, with TRBD2 matching 8 bases. What was sequenced was peripheral blood. The CDR3, as DNA: TGTGCCAGCAGTGATTCCCTCAGCGGGAGATGGTTTGAGCAGTTCTTC. Residues: CASSDSLSGRWFEQFF.